The 26 T cell receptor beta chains listed next were all sequenced from one sample in a study of CD8 T cells in ankylosing spondylitis (dated by TCRdb to between 2016 and 2019). The receptor library was made with 5' RACE. The instrument given in TCRdb is Illumina HiSeq 2500. In TCRdb, the public reads were trimmed at Q25 with fastp and aligned with MiXCR, with productive beta chains retained. Every entry covers one CDR3 protein and lists the most common genes and DNA from its rows. Counted in this sample were 250,000 to 400,000 distinct CDR3 sequences; 11% of them appeared once. Jointly, the top ten make up about a tenth of the sample. The specimen sequenced was blood, either unsorted or a sorted T cell fraction (not recorded which). The receptors here all came from a female donor with ankylosing spondylitis or in good health (not recorded which).

This clonotype was recorded at least ten times. The CDR3 sequence is CASSLVGRLNTGELFF. DNA for the CDR3: TGTGCCAGCAGCTTAGTGGGGCGCCTGAACACCGGGGAGCTGTTTTTT. This rearrangement joins TRBV7-2 to TRBJ2-2; tentative D call: TRBD1 (5 bases). The CDR3 is made up of 16 amino acids. The V and J ends lost 1 base and 1 base respectively, with 10 bases between them. CDR1 and CDR2 (germline): SGHTA, FQGNSA.

This clonotype was counted ten times or more. This rearrangement joins TRBV7-2 to TRBJ2-3; 7 bases fit TRBD2. Trimming removed 7 bases from V and 2 bases from J; junction bases left unmatched: 9. The CDR3 is 15 residues long. The V gene's germline CDR1 is SGHTA and CDR2 FQGNSA. This chain's CDR3 is CASMTSSYITDTQYF. The CDR3 nucleotides are TGTGCCAGCATGACTAGCAGCTACATCACAGATACGCAGTATTTT.

This clonotype appeared many times. The V and J genes are TRBV12-3 or TRBV12-4 and TRBJ1-2, with unresolved D. This CDR3 has 12 amino acids. With 2 bases removed from V and 8 bases from J, the gap between germline ends came to 9 bases. CDR3 loop: CASSLFRRGYTF. As DNA, the CDR3 is TGTGCCAGCAGTTTATTCCGCCGGGGCTACACCTTC.

This clonotype was picked up many times. This sequence joins TRBV5-6 and TRBJ1-6, with D possibly TRBD1 on 5 matching bases. This CDR3 is 15 amino acids long. Trimming stripped 1 base from V and 9 bases from J, with 14 bases between. Germline V gene sequence: CDR1 SGHDT, CDR2 YYEEEE. DNA of the CDR3: TGTGCCAGCAGCTTGCAGAACAGGCCCCCTTCACCCCTCCACTTT. It yields the protein CASSLQNRPPSPLHF.

This clonotype was detected ten times or more. V usage is TRBV6-2 or TRBV6-3 and J usage is TRBJ2-7, with unresolved D. V shed 2 bases and J shed 3 bases, with 8 bases lying between them. Germline CDR1 and CDR2: MNHEY and SVGEGT. The CDR3 is made up of 13 amino acids. The CDR3 coding sequence is TGTGCCAGCAGTTACACTGGGTACTACGAGCAGTACTTC. Amino acid sequence: CASSYTGYYEQYF.

This clonotype was observed a handful of times. V usage is TRBV10-2 and J usage is TRBJ2-7; TRBD1 is a possible D gene (6 bases). The CDR3 spans 13 residues. CDR1 and CDR2 (germline): WSHSY, SAAADI. V was pared by 9 bases and J by 1 base, with 13 bases between. The CDR3: CASTGHPSYEQYF. CDR3 bases: TGCGCCAGTACGGGACATCCTTCCTACGAGCAGTACTTC.

The V call is TRBV7-6, the J call TRBJ2-7; D is perhaps TRBD1 (5 bases). CDR3 length equals 12 residues. Trimming removed 5 bases from V and 2 bases from J, with 7 bases in between. The germline V gene encodes CDR1 SGHVS and CDR2 FNYEAQ. The CDR3 nucleotides are TGTGCCAGCAGCCGACAGACCTACGAGCAGTACTTC. Amino acid sequence: CASSRQTYEQYF. The full variable domain, with the rest looked up from reference TRBV7-6 and TRBJ2-7, is GAGVSQSPRYKVTKRGQDVALRCDPISGHVSLYWYRQALGQGPEFLTYFNYEAQQDKSGLPNDRFSAERPEGSISTLTIQRTEQRDSAMYRCASSRQTYEQYFGPGTRLTVT.

This clonotype was counted at least ten times. The genes are TRBV14 and TRBJ2-3; weak D call: TRBD2 (5 bases). This CDR3 has 15 residues. Germline-derived CDR1 and CDR2 are SGHDN and FVKESK. V lost 0 bases and J lost 3, with 10 bases in between. CDR3 nucleotide sequence: TGTGCCAGCAGCCAAGATATTGGGAGAACAGATACGCAGTATTTT. The encoded protein is CASSQDIGRTDTQYF.

The rearrangement joins TRBV29-1 to TRBJ2-5; either TRBD1 or TRBD2 may fit D (5 bases each). Germline CDR1 reads SQVTM; CDR2 reads ANQGSEA. Trimming shortened V by 3 bases and J by 4 bases, and 12 bases separated the two germline ends. This CDR3 is 13 amino acids long. CDR3 sequence reads: CSVESGTAETQYF. In DNA form, the CDR3 reads TGCAGCGTTGAGTCGGGGACGGCAGAGACCCAGTACTTC.

This clonotype was seen ten or more times. The chain uses TRBV4-2 and TRBJ2-3; 11 bases are shared with TRBD2. Unmatched junction bases numbered 8, after V lost 2 bases and J lost 1 base. Per germline, CDR1 LGHNA and CDR2 YNFKEQ. There are 18 residues in the CDR3. CDR3 DNA sequence: TGTGCCAGCAGCCAACTAGCGGGAGGCCTCAAACGCACAGATACGCAGTATTTT. Amino acid sequence: CASSQLAGGLKRTDTQYF.

There are a few counts of this clonotype. The chain links TRBV5-5 to TRBJ2-7, with D hard to call. V was clipped by 2 bases and J by 2 bases, with 11 bases between them. Germline CDR1 is SGHKS and CDR2 is YYEKEE (reference sequence). This CDR3 comprises 14 residues. The CDR3 protein is CASSFSAGTYEQYF. Here the CDR3 DNA reads TGTGCCAGCAGCTTTTCGGCAGGAACCTACGAGCAGTACTTC.

The chain carries TRBV5-1 and TRBJ2-3, with D hard to call. CDR3 length: 15 residues. The germline V gene has CDR1 SGHRS and CDR2 YFSETQ. The ends were cut back, 1 base at V and 6 bases at J, with 15 bases in the middle. The CDR3 region is CASSLFIGETDTQYF. The DNA of the CDR3 is TGCGCCAGCAGCTTGTTCATCGGTGAGACGGATACGCAGTATTTT.

This chain uses TRBV12-3 or TRBV12-4 with TRBJ2-3, with TRBD2 identical over 11 bases. The V and J ends lost 7 bases and 8 bases, in that order; junction bases with no gene match: 8. The CDR3 totals 14 residues. This chain's CDR3 is CASILAGGTFTQYF. DNA for the CDR3: TGTGCCAGCATCCTAGCGGGGGGAACCTTTACGCAGTATTTT.

In its sample, this clonotype was seen many times. The genes are TRBV7-9 and TRBJ2-7; D is unclear. V was clipped by 2 bases and J by 6 bases, with 14 bases between them. Germline lookup yields CDR1 SEHNR and CDR2 FQNEAQ (reference sequence). The CDR3 length is 14 residues. The CDR3 DNA reads TGTGCCAGCAGCTTATACCCTGCAGGCGGCGAGCAGTACTTC. It encodes CASSLYPAGGEQYF.

The rearrangement links TRBV11-2 to TRBJ2-2; 7 bases align to TRBD2. J was trimmed by 4 bases and V by 5 bases; bases with no gene match: 10. The CDR3 totals 16 residues. CDR1 is SGHAT and CDR2 is FQNNGV in the germline V gene. CDR3 in amino acids: CASSKMGGGVTGELFF. CDR3 DNA sequence: TGTGCCAGCAGCAAAATGGGGGGGGGAGTCACCGGGGAGCTGTTTTTT.

This clonotype has at least ten counts. V is TRBV12-3 or TRBV12-4 and J is TRBJ2-5; 8 positions agree with TRBD2. V shed 6 bases and J 7 bases; nucleotides not matched to a gene: 7. The CDR3 covers 13 residues. DNA of the CDR3: TGTGCCAGCAGATCGGGGACTAGAGGGACCCAGTACTTC. Translated, it gives CASRSGTRGTQYF.

In its sample, this clonotype was seen a few times. This chain links TRBV28 with TRBJ2-5; 9 nucleotides align to TRBD2. CDR3 length: 15 residues. V lost 5 bases, J lost 5 bases, and 9 bases stayed unmatched. Germline V gives CDR1 MDHEN, CDR2 SYDVKM. The CDR3 DNA is TGTGCCAGCAGTCCTTCAGCGGGGGGTTGGGAGACCCAGTACTTC. Amino acid sequence: CASSPSAGGWETQYF. The full variable domain, in which reference TRBV28 and TRBJ2-5 provide the parts outside the CDR3, is DVKVTQSSRYLVKRTGEKVFLECVQDMDHENMFWYRQDPGLGLRLIYFSYDVKMKEKGDIPEGYSVSREKKERFSLILESASTNQTSMYLCASSPSAGGWETQYFGPGTRLLVL.

In this sample, this clonotype turned up many times. This chain uses TRBV20-1 with TRBJ2-3; weak D call: TRBD1 (5 bases). The germline gives CDR1 DFQATT, CDR2 SNEGSKA (reference sequence). Trimming removed 0 bases at V and 6 bases at J, with 19 bases between. This CDR3 region has 16 residues. CDR3 amino acids: CSARDYRRDSPDTQYF. As DNA, the CDR3 is TGCAGTGCTAGAGATTACCGGCGAGACAGCCCGGATACGCAGTATTTT.

This clonotype was counted many times. This chain's CDR3 is CASSLSPSYNEQFF. For the CDR3, the DNA is TGTGCCAGCAGTTTATCCCCCTCCTACAATGAGCAGTTCTTC. The rearrangement links TRBV27 to TRBJ2-1; D gene uncertain. Germline V gene data show CDR1 as MNHEY and CDR2 as SMNVEV (reference sequence). This CDR3 contains 14 residues. V shed 0 bases and J shed 0 bases, with 3 bases lying between them.

Many counts were recorded for this clonotype. The chain recombines TRBV15 with TRBJ1-5; D uncertain. The CDR3 spans 8 residues. Looked up from germline, CDR1 is LNHNV and CDR2 is YYDKDF (reference sequence). CDR3 nucleotides: TGTAGCAATCAGCCCCAGCATTTT. Its translation is CSNQPQHF. Combining the CDR3 with reference TRBV15 and TRBJ1-5 gives the whole variable domain DAMVIQNPRYQVTQFGKPVTLSCSQTLNHNVMYWYQQKSSQAPKLLFHYYDKDFNNEADTPDNFQSRRPNTSFCFLDIRSPGLGDTAMYLCSNQPQHFGDGTRLSIL.

This clonotype was recorded at least ten times. The chain is built from TRBV27 and TRBJ1-3, with D perhaps matching TRBD1 (5 bases). CDR1 and CDR2 from the germline V gene are MNHEY and SMNVEV (reference sequence). CDR3 length: 17 amino acids. Deletions cut 6 bases from V and 4 bases from J, with 22 bases between. The CDR3 reads CASRSTYRQGPGNTIYF. CDR3 in DNA: TGTGCCAGCAGATCCACCTACCGGCAGGGCCCCGGAAACACCATATATTTT.

This clonotype came up many times. This chain joins TRBV7-2 and TRBJ2-3; TRBD1 aligns across 7 bases. The CDR3 has 16 residues. Germline CDR1 reads SGHTA; CDR2 reads FQGNSA. Unmatched junction bases numbered 9, after V lost 2 bases and J lost 4 bases. The CDR3 sequence is CASSLTVTGNADTQYF. CDR3 DNA sequence: TGTGCCAGCAGCTTAACAGTGACAGGGAACGCAGATACGCAGTATTTT.

This clonotype has a count of ten or more. CDR3 nucleotides: TGCGCCAGCAGCTTGGGGGCCTCTAGCAATCAGCCCCAGCATTTT. Encoded protein: CASSLGASSNQPQHF. The chain employs TRBV5-1 and TRBJ1-5; D not certain. Germline CDR1 reads SGHRS; CDR2 reads YFSETQ. V lost 0 bases to trimming and J lost 0 bases, with 7 bases between them. This CDR3 has 15 residues.

This clonotype appeared once. Since a much larger clone is just one base distant, this may be a read error. This chain links TRBV6-1 with TRBJ2-4; TRBD1 matches at 8 bases. CDR1 and CDR2 (germline): MNHNS, SASEGT. The CDR3 has 13 amino acids. The CDR3 coding sequence is TGTGCCAGCACTAGGGACAGGATGGACATTCGGTACTTC. It specifies CASTRDRMDIRYF.

The chain links TRBV7-2 to TRBJ2-7; TRBD2 is a possible D gene (6 bases). Germline lookup yields CDR1 SGHTA and CDR2 FQGNSA. The CDR3 length is 14 residues. Trimming took off 4 bases at V and 5 bases at J, with 15 bases between the two ends. DNA of the CDR3: TGTGCCAGCAGCTCGACTAGGGCCCTGAACGAGCAGTACTTC. Protein product: CASSSTRALNEQYF.

This clonotype was counted at least ten times. The chain combines TRBV18 with TRBJ2-3, with D maybe TRBD2 (5 bases). Trimming took 0 bases from V and 4 from J, leaving 8 bases between them. Looked up from germline, CDR1 is KGHSH and CDR2 is LQKENI. CDR3 length: 14 amino acids. The CDR3 reads CASSPPAGPDTQYF. Written as DNA, the CDR3 is TGTGCCAGCTCACCACCGGCGGGCCCAGATACGCAGTATTTT. Filled out from reference TRBV18 and TRBJ2-3, the complete variable domain reads NAGVMQNPRHLVRRRGQEARLRCSPMKGHSHVYWYRQLPEEGLKFMVYLQKENIIDESGMPKERFSAEFPKEGPSILRIQQVVRGDSAAYFCASSPPAGPDTQYFGPGTRLTVL.